Listed here are 15 T cell receptor beta chains from one sample, sequenced in a study of PD-L1 blockade in urothelial cancer. Regarding time point: pretreatment peripheral blood. The assay was immunoSEQ multiplex PCR, and TCRdb's table has in-frame clones only and misses some. The sample has approximately 71,000 clones; roughly 84% are singletons. Here the sequenced sample was PBMCs, taken around atezolizumab (anti-PD-L1) treatment. Receptor source: a woman between 65 and 79 years old with urothelial cancer.

The rearrangement joins TRBV28 to TRBJ1-2, with D maybe TRBD1 (5 bases). Germline CDR1 reads MDHEN; CDR2 reads SYDVKM. The length of the CDR3 is 15 residues. The V end lost 2 bases, the J end lost 6 bases, and 16 bases lay between the germline ends. The CDR3 DNA reads TGTGCCAGCAGTTTAAATGGCAGGGTAAACCATGGCTACACCTTC. Protein sequence: CASSLNGRVNHGYTF.

This clone was seen once. This rearrangement joins TRBV13 to TRBJ1-3; unclear D gene. V dropped 1 base and J dropped 4 bases, with 8 bases sitting between them. This CDR3 comprises 14 residues. The germline CDR1 and CDR2 sequences are PRHDT and FYEKMQ (reference sequence). CDR3 sequence (DNA): TGTGCCAGCAGCTTAGACCGGGGAGGAAACACCATATATTTT. Its translation: CASSLDRGGNTIYF. The whole variable domain, remainder taken from reference TRBV13 and TRBJ1-3, is AAGVIQSPRHLIKEKRETATLKCYPIPRHDTVYWYQQGPGQDPQFLISFYEKMQSDKGSIPDRFSAQQFSDYHSELNMSSLELGDSALYFCASSLDRGGNTIYFGEGSWLTVV.

The chain uses TRBV15 and TRBJ1-5; possible D gene TRBD1, 5 bases. V was shortened by 3 bases and J by 6 bases, with 12 bases between the two germline ends. CDR3 length: 14 residues. Germline-derived CDR1 and CDR2 are LNHNV and YYDKDF (reference sequence). The CDR3 region is CATSSPGGGQPQHF. The CDR3 bases are TGTGCCACCAGCAGCCCGGGGGGGGGTCAGCCCCAGCATTTT.

This clone appeared once. The chain carries TRBV5-1 and TRBJ2-7; TRBD2 matches 10 bases. CDR1 and CDR2 (germline): SGHRS, YFSETQ. The CDR3 has 16 residues. Trimming took 0 bases from V and 0 from J; bases not matched to a gene: 3. This CDR3 is CASSLGPSGSSYEQYF. The CDR3 nucleotides are TGCGCCAGCAGCTTGGGGCCTAGCGGGAGCTCCTACGAGCAGTACTTC.

This chain joins TRBV6-6 and TRBJ2-5; TRBD2 aligns across 10 bases. This CDR3 is built from 16 residues. The J segment lost 4 bases and the V segment lost 2 bases, leaving 7 bases of the junction unmatched. Germline V gene lookup returns CDR1 MNHNY and CDR2 SVGAGI (reference sequence). CDR3 sequence: CASSYPSGRARETQYF. The CDR3 DNA reads TGTGCCAGCAGTTACCCAAGCGGGAGGGCGCGAGAGACCCAGTACTTC.

The rearrangement joins TRBV25-1 to TRBJ2-7; 8 bases align to TRBD1. CDR1 and CDR2 (germline): MGHDK, SYGVNS. The ends lost 6 bases at V and 0 bases at J; junction bases unmatched: 7. CDR3 length equals 15 residues. The CDR3 sequence: CASSPRTGSSYEQYF. CDR3 coding DNA: TGTGCCAGCAGCCCTAGGACAGGGAGCTCCTACGAGCAGTACTTC.

The chain joins TRBV4-1 to TRBJ2-7, with TRBD1 identical over 7 bases. Germline V gene lookup returns CDR1 MGHRA and CDR2 YSYEKL. There are 13 residues in the CDR3. V shed 2 bases and J 3 bases; nucleotides not matched to a gene: 1. CDR3 residues: CASSQTGDYEQYF. The CDR3 DNA follows: TGCGCCAGCAGCCAAACAGGGGACTACGAGCAGTACTTC.

This chain joins TRBV10-1 and TRBJ2-7; D perhaps matches TRBD2 (5 bases). CDR1 and CDR2 (germline): WNHNN, SYGVQD (reference sequence). With 3 bases removed from V and 3 bases from J, the gap between germline ends came to 9 bases. The CDR3 consists of 13 residues. The CDR3 nucleotides read TGCGCCAGCAGTGACGGGGTCCTCTACGAGCAGTACTTC. It encodes CASSDGVLYEQYF.

This clone was detected a few times. This chain links TRBV10-1 with TRBJ2-6; TRBD2 is a possible D gene (6 bases). Trimming cost V 4 bases and J 4 bases, with 8 bases left between them. The germline gives CDR1 WNHNN, CDR2 SYGVQD (reference sequence). The CDR3 runs 14 residues. As DNA, the CDR3 is TGCGCCAGCAGTGGGGGGGACGGGGCCAACGTCCTGACTTTC. This translates into CASSGGDGANVLTF.

This clone was seen a single time. The rearrangement links TRBV10-2 to TRBJ1-6, with unresolved D. Germline V gives CDR1 WSHSY, CDR2 SAAADI. This CDR3 spans 16 amino acids. With 3 bases removed from V and 0 bases from J, the gap between germline ends came to 9 bases. The CDR3 spells CASSDKPYSYNSPLHF. CDR3 nucleotide sequence: TGCGCCAGCAGTGATAAACCCTACTCCTATAATTCACCCCTCCACTTT.

A single count supports this clone. This sequence joins TRBV5-6 and TRBJ2-3, with D possibly being TRBD2 (6 bases). CDR1 and CDR2 (germline): SGHDT, YYEEEE. V gave up 4 bases and J gave up 1 base, with 7 bases separating them. The CDR3 is 13 amino acids. CDR3 nucleotide sequence: TGTGCCAGCAGCGGAGGGGGCACAGATACGCAGTATTTT. Protein: CASSGGGTDTQYF.

This chain links TRBV5-1 with TRBJ2-2, with TRBD2 matching over 7 bases. V dropped 4 bases and J dropped 4; count of bases not matched to a gene: 16. CDR1 is SGHRS, CDR2 YFSETQ, per germline. The CDR3 is 18 amino acids. The CDR3 reads CASSASGGPSLPTGELFF. The CDR3 DNA reads TGCGCCAGCAGCGCCTCGGGGGGACCCTCATTACCCACCGGGGAGCTGTTTTTT.

The V call is TRBV27, the J call TRBJ2-3; D might be TRBD2 (6 bases). The germline V gene has CDR1 MNHEY and CDR2 SMNVEV (reference sequence). V lost 6 bases and J lost 0, with 25 bases in between. The CDR3 has 19 residues. DNA of the CDR3: TGTGCCAGCAGGTTTTGGTATCTGGGGACTCCTCCTAGCACAGATACGCAGTATTTT. Residues: CASRFWYLGTPPSTDTQYF.

V gene TRBV7-8 combines with J gene TRBJ2-5; 7 nucleotides match TRBD2. With 1 base clipped from V and 5 bases from J, the junction kept 10 bases outside the gene matches. CDR1 and CDR2 (germline): SGHVS, FQNEAQ. This CDR3 has 16 residues. CDR3 DNA sequence: TGTGCCAGCAGCTTAGTTTTAAACGGGGGGTTGGAGACCCAGTACTTC. It encodes CASSLVLNGGLETQYF. Combining the CDR3 with reference TRBV7-8 and TRBJ2-5 gives the whole variable domain GAGVSQSPRYKVAKRGQDVALRCDPISGHVSLFWYQQALGQGPEFLTYFQNEAQLDKSGLPSDRFFAERPEGSVSTLKIQRTQQEDSAVYLCASSLVLNGGLETQYFGPGTRLLVL.

The V call is TRBV30, the J call TRBJ1-5; D unclear. Trimming removed 2 bases at V and 6 bases at J, with 11 bases between. Germline CDR1 reads GTSNPN; CDR2 reads SVGIG (reference sequence). This CDR3 region has 13 residues. The CDR3 coding sequence is TGTGCCTGGAGTAGCCTGGTGAGTCAGCCCCAGCATTTT. Residues: CAWSSLVSQPQHF.